This is a list of T cell receptor beta chains from one sample in a study of radiotherapy plus CTLA-4 blockade in lung cancer. Profiling relied on immunoSEQ multiplex PCR, and the TCRdb table lists in-frame clones only, not all of them. The data show about 80,000 clones, with about 79% seen just once and 22% held by the top ten. The sequences come from peripheral blood, collected from a patient treated with radiotherapy plus ipilimumab. The origin of the receptors is a human donor with non-small cell lung cancer whose response to radiotherapy plus ipilimumab could not be evaluated. Some clones in this sample may be carry-over from other donors' samples. Each CDR3 is given with its conserved first and last residue. A D gene is named only where the DNA matches it firmly. The size field is filled for only some rows; it gives once, few, many or a size class.

. | TRBJ1-3 | TRBV5-4 | TRBD1 | CASSPGQGAGMGTIYF
. | TRBJ1-2 | TRBV4-1 | . | CASSPNSAGQNYGYTF
few | TRBJ1-2 | TRBV7-2 | . | CASSLGQNYGYTF
once | TRBJ2-5 | TRBV2 | . | CASSGLGTHGYQETQYF
. | TRBJ2-2 | TRBV27 | TRBD1 | CASSPPRQGRTGELFF
. | TRBJ2-7 | TRBV29-1 | TRBD1 | CSVFSGQGYEQYF
. | TRBJ2-3 | TRBV28 | . | CATAGLSADTQYF
. | TRBJ2-3 | TRBV5-1 | TRBD2 | CASSSRRPSRAGGPDTQYF
. | TRBJ2-7 | TRBV29-1 | . | CSVGRSGSNYEQYF
. | TRBJ2-5 | TRBV6-4 | TRBD1 | CASSDWEDQGARMETQYF
. | TRBJ1-2 | TRBV4-3 | . | CASSQGPGVTYGYTF
. | TRBJ1-4 | TRBV29-1 | . | CSVEAGGAGDEKLFF
. | TRBJ1-2 | TRBV18 | TRBD1 | CASSPRQGADYGYTF
. | . | TRBV10-3 | TRBD1 | CAISTGQGYEQYF
. | TRBJ1-5 | TRBV2 | TRBD1 | CASSSDRVSLTQHF
. | TRBJ1-5 | TRBV6-5 | . | CASKRQVYSNQPQHF
. | TRBJ1-2 | TRBV30 | . | CALTRPVADGYTF
. | TRBJ2-3 | TRBV7-2 | . | CASSYRGGASAADTQYF
. | TRBJ2-7 | TRBV7-2 | . | CASSSHLGPLEQYF
few | TRBJ2-1 | TRBV4-2 | . | CASSQNLEAFGEQFF
. | TRBJ1-1 | TRBV28 | TRBD1 | CASSIPGQGGTEAFF
. | TRBJ2-2 | TRBV5-1 | . | CASSLEPTGELFF
. | TRBJ1-4 | TRBV6-6 | . | CATLARVNEKLFF
. | TRBJ2-1 | TRBV19 | TRBD1 | CASSIRWDRGAYNEQFF
. | TRBJ2-3 | TRBV7-8 | . | CASSLGLSSGDTQYF
. | TRBJ1-2 | TRBV27 | TRBD1 | CASSFWDSSSGYTF
. | TRBJ1-2 | TRBV15 | . | CATSRDNPGSLYGYTF
. | TRBJ2-5 | TRBV5-8 | TRBD1 | CASSPNRGLGETQYF
. | TRBJ2-3 | TRBV7-2 | TRBD2 | CASSFLFGGGTDTQYF